This T cell receptor (beta chain) comes out of a study of T cell repertoires in cytomegalovirus infection. Background on the study: Based on public TCR beta signatures, there were indications of CMV infection and of a matching HLA type. Regarding the study as a whole: Ex vivo responses were dominated by HLA-C-restricted CMV-specific TCR beta clonotypes.

As concerns this clonotype: Its specificity is unknown.

TCRdb independently ran MiXCR on the reads; one entry per CDR3 protein. This sample yields around 47,000 distinct CDR3 sequences, of which 20% are seen a single time; roughly 75% belongs to the top ten. The CDR3 is 14 amino acids. The V and J ends lost 3 bases and 2 bases respectively, with 11 bases between them. The genes are TRBV12-3 or TRBV12-4 and TRBJ2-7; maybe TRBD1 (6 bases). The receptor's source is a human donor in good health (CMV status not recorded). Some clones in this sample may be carry-over from other donors' samples. The sample was CD8+ T cells from cultured PBMCs, taken from culture after CMV antigen stimulation. For the CDR3, the DNA is TGTGCCAGCAGTTTCTTGGACAGTCCCTACGAGCAGTACTTC. This translates into CASSFLDSPYEQYF.